The sequence of this T cell receptor (beta chain) was determined in a study of vaccination and CD4 T cells after COVID-19. Study at large: Post-vaccination specimens were collected at a median of around 72 days following dose two (range 14 to 241). Overlapping SARS-CoV-2, HCoV-NL63, HCoV-OC43 and HCoV-229E spike peptides stimulated the cells.

As for treatment: roughly 10-day PBMC culture with coronavirus spike peptide pools or control peptides (ViraFEST assay). The germline gives CDR1 SGHAT, CDR2 FQNNGV. The CDR3 totals 15 residues. This clonotype was counted once. Its antigen is currently unknown. An end of the junction does not agree with germline; a read error may underlie this. CD4+ T cells that had been cultured provided DNA sequenced with the Oncomine TCR Beta short-read assay. Cultured CD4+ T cells yielded the extracted genomic DNA. TCRdb fed the PCR reads into MiXCR, producing one record per CDR3 protein. Of fewer than 15,000 distinct CDR3 sequences listed, roughly 34% are singletons.

The sequence was collected from a human donor with COVID-19. Sequenced: cultured CD4+ T cells from blood. The chain couples TRBV11-2 to TRBJ1-3, with D maybe TRBD1 (6 bases). This chain's CDR3 is CAGSLGGHSGNTIYF. For the CDR3, the DNA is TGTGCCGGCAGCTTAGGGGGGCATTCTGGAAACACCATATATTTT.